This TCR beta chain was recovered during a study of blood T cell repertoires in COVID-19 (dated by TCRdb to 2020 to 2021). Concerning the study at large: Collaborator samples came from the United States, Italy and Spain and covered acute and convalescent phases of COVID-19. The repertoires were released in a freely available public database meant as a resource for research on the immune response to SARS-CoV-2. Nearly every sample came with metadata listing a de-identified subject ID, COVID-19 status, age in years and sex. Deeply sampled blood TCRbeta repertoires from subjects exposed to, actively infected with, or recovered from COVID-19 were included in the dataset. The samples were drawn from the first 160 participants of the ongoing ImmuneRACE study and from 1,200 or so subjects provided by 6 global collaborators. The prospective study material was composed of cDNA or gDNA derived from T cells, B-cell-depleted T cells, or PBMCs. Where available, HLA class I and class II types were obtained from metadata supplied by the sample provider rather than from assay-based typing. The research as a whole found: The amount of clinical and demographic metadata varied by source and participant and was provided uncurated.

Notes on this clone: This clone's antigen is unknown. Base quality data are lacking; no much larger clone is found one base away.

TCRbeta CDR3 regions were amplified from genomic DNA using the immunoSEQ Assay, a bias-controlled multiplex PCR. The paper's processing steps were these. The number of nucleated cells in each sample was estimated by amplification of reference gene primers within the assay. To quantify the absolute abundance of each unique TCRbeta CDR3 rearrangement, sequence reads were collapsed and filtered. For each sample, productive Simpson clonality was calculated as the square root of Simpson's diversity index across productive rearrangements. The clones in this table, taken by TCRdb from immuneACCESS, are in-frame only. Not every clone is retained; where verified, under half of the shortfall comes from an unresolved V gene, and the cause of the rest is unknown. That table furnishes V, J and clone size, whereas the DNA furnished D and trimming. This sample holds about 190,000 clones; around 82% were observed only once. Clones ranked in the top ten supply roughly 2.8% of the sample.

Inclusive of the bounding cysteine and phenylalanine, the CDR3 is 15 residues long. Only CDR3 DNA remains: 45 bases, in frame from the first base. Deletion took 0 bases off V and 0 bases off J, with a span of 7 bases between the germline ends. Via the germline V gene, CDR1 is SGHRS and CDR2 YFSETQ. Whole blood was collected in K2EDTA tubes by collaborating institutions according to the institutions' own protocols. For TCRbeta analysis, collaborator samples were shipped as frozen whole blood, as isolated PBMCs, or as DNA extracted from either sample type. Sample: peripheral blood. The rearranged segments are TRBV5-1 and TRBJ2-4; the D gene cannot be resolved reliably. The TCR was taken from a man in his fifties or sixties with active or convalescent COVID-19. This receptor carries the CDR3 CASSLGSIAKNIQYF. The nucleotide sequence reads as follows: TGCGCCAGCAGCTTGGGGAGTATAGCCAAAAACATTCAGTACTTC.